These 11 T cell receptor beta chains originate from one sample sequenced in a study of liver allograft versus peripheral blood T cells. Study information: Comparing T cell receptor repertoires in transplanted livers with those in recipients' peripheral blood was part of the design.

A single record per CDR3 protein comes from TCRdb applying MiXCR to the reads. This repertoire shows some 7,000 distinct CDR3 sequences, 15% to 20% found once; its top ten account for about 3%. The receptors here all came from a human patient who had a liver transplant. Some T cells may have originated in the graft donor.

This clonotype was counted a few times. This chain connects TRBV12-3 or TRBV12-4 to TRBJ2-7, with D possibly matching TRBD1 (5 bases). The CDR3 has 13 amino acids. V was trimmed by 2 bases and J by 5 bases, leaving 10 bases between them. For the CDR3, the DNA is TGTGCCAGCAGTTTACACAGGAGCGACGAGCAGTACTTC. Its protein is CASSLHRSDEQYF.

The genes are TRBV7-3 and TRBJ2-1, with 9 nucleotides matching TRBD1. The V and J ends lost 0 bases and 5 bases, in that order; junction bases with no gene match: 2. The CDR3 length is 15 residues. Per the germline V gene, CDR1 is SGHTA and CDR2 is FQGTGA. Here the CDR3 DNA reads TGTGCCAGCAGCTTAACGACAGGGGGGAACAATGAGCAGTTCTTC. Residues: CASSLTTGGNNEQFF. The full variable domain, in which reference TRBV7-3 and TRBJ2-1 provide the parts outside the CDR3, is GAGVSQTPSNKVTEKGKYVELRCDPISGHTALYWYRQSLGQGPEFLIYFQGTGAADDSGLPNDRFFAVRPEGSVSTLKIQRTERGDSAVYLCASSLTTGGNNEQFFGPGTRLTVL.

The J gene is TRBJ2-1, the V gene TRBV10-1; D is possibly TRBD1 or TRBD2 (5 bases each). V was trimmed by 0 bases and J by 13 bases, leaving 13 bases between them. The CDR3 runs 13 residues. Per germline, CDR1 WNHNN and CDR2 SYGVQD (reference sequence). CDR3 sequence: CASSESRGACQFF. The CDR3 nucleotides read TGCGCCAGCAGTGAGTCTCGAGGGGCTTGCCAGTTCTTC.

This chain uses TRBV19 with TRBJ2-7; D is unresolved. V was shortened by 3 bases and J by 2 bases, with 11 bases between the two germline ends. CDR3 length equals 14 residues. Germline CDR1 LNHDA, CDR2 SQIVND (reference sequence). The chain's CDR3 is CASSIGQQAYEQYF. CDR3 bases: TGTGCCAGTAGTATTGGTCAGCAAGCCTACGAGCAGTACTTC.

This clonotype was found many times. The chain recombines TRBV6-1 with TRBJ2-4; 9 bases line up with TRBD2. Germline V lookup: CDR1 MNHNS, CDR2 SASEGT. V lost 4 bases and J lost 2; bases outside the gene matches: 6. The CDR3 spans 16 residues. The CDR3 spells CASSVRGGTTKNIQYF. In nucleotides, the CDR3 is TGTGCCAGCAGTGTGCGGGGGGGGACAACCAAAAACATTCAGTACTTC.

This clonotype ranks as medium-sized. V and J are TRBV6-1 and TRBJ2-1; D may be TRBD2 (6 bases). The V gene lost 7 bases and the J gene lost 8 bases, with 12 bases spanning the gap. The germline CDR1 and CDR2 sequences are MNHNS and SASEGT. The length of the CDR3 is 12 residues. CDR3 sequence reads: CASKKEGDEQFF. The CDR3 nucleotides are TGTGCCAGCAAAAAGGAGGGCGATGAGCAGTTCTTC.

Details on this clonotype: A much larger clone sits a single nucleotide away, making a read error possible. The chain uses TRBV30 and TRBJ1-3; D is uncertain. The CDR3 extends over 12 amino acids. Germline V lookup: CDR1 GTSNPN, CDR2 SVGIG (reference sequence). The CDR3 DNA reads as TGTGCCTGGAGTACTCTCGGAAACACCATGTATTTT. Its protein is CAWSTLGNTMYF.

Within the sample, this clonotype is medium-sized. The chain carries TRBV5-6 and TRBJ2-1, with 16 nucleotides matching TRBD2. The CDR3 spans 18 residues. With V trimmed by 3 bases and J by 8 bases, 11 bases remained unmatched. CDR1 SGHDT and CDR2 YYEEEE come from the germline V gene. CDR3 nucleotides: TGTGCCAGCAGCTCGGGACTAGCGGGGGGGCAAGTATTCCATGAGCAGTTCTTC. Protein product: CASSSGLAGGQVFHEQFF.

By frequency in the sample, this clonotype is medium-sized (0.01 to 0.1%). The chain combines TRBV29-1 with TRBJ1-4; perhaps TRBD1 as D (5 bases). V was pared by 6 bases and J by 8 bases, with 16 bases between. This CDR3 has 13 amino acids. CDR1 is SQVTM and CDR2 is ANQGSEA in the germline V gene. As DNA, the CDR3 is TGCAGCGTATTCGGGACGGATAACGAAAAACTGTTTTTT. It codes for CSVFGTDNEKLFF.

V is TRBV20-1 and J is TRBJ2-5; no reliable D call. The CDR3 extends over 14 amino acids. The germline CDR1 and CDR2 sequences are DFQATT and SNEGSKA (reference sequence). The V end was cut by 0 bases, the J end by 1 base, with 9 bases between. CDR3 region: CSARDWQTQETQYF. The CDR3 coding sequence is TGCAGTGCTAGAGATTGGCAGACCCAAGAGACCCAGTACTTC.

This clonotype was seen only a few times. V gene TRBV2 combines with J gene TRBJ2-2, with TRBD2 identical over 14 bases. This CDR3 has 18 residues. Trimming cost V 5 bases and J 0 bases; bases outside gene matches: 5. Looked up from germline, CDR1 is SNHLY and CDR2 is FYNNEI. CDR3 loop: CASSRTSGRFANTGELFF. The CDR3 DNA sequence: TGTGCCAGCAGTCGGACTAGCGGGAGGTTCGCGAACACCGGGGAGCTGTTTTTT.